This T cell receptor (beta chain) is from a study of blood T cell repertoires in COVID-19. The ends were cut back, 2 bases at V and 0 bases at J, with 11 bases in the middle. The CDR3 is made up of 16 amino acids. Looked up from germline, CDR1 is GTSNPN and CDR2 is SVGIG (reference sequence). Sequenced by immunoSEQ multiplex PCR; TCRdb stores in-frame clones only, minus some. The data hold 90,000 to 120,000 clones, with 88% observed a single time. The origin of this receptor is a human donor in a cohort sampled during active COVID-19. The chain carries TRBV30 and TRBJ1-6, with D possibly TRBD1 on 5 matching bases. Source material: peripheral blood. The CDR3 coding sequence is TGTGCCTGGAGTAGGGACTGGAGCTCCTATAATTCACCCCTCCACTTT. Translated: CAWSRDWSSYNSPLHF.